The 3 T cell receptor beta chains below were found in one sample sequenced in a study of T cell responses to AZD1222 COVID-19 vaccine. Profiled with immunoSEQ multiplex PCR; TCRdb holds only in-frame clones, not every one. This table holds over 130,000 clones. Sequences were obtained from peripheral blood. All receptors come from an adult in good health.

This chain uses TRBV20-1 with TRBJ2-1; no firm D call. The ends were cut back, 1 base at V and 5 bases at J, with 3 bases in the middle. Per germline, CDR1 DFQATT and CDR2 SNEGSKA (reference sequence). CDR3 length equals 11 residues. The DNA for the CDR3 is TGCAGTGCTAGAGTCCACAATGAGCAGTTCTTC. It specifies CSARVHNEQFF.

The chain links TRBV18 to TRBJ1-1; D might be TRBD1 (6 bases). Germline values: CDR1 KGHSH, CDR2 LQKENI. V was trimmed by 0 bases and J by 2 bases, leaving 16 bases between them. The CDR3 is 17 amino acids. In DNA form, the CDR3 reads TGTGCCAGCTCACCACCAGTTAGGGGGGCGGGAAACACTGAAGCTTTCTTT. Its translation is CASSPPVRGAGNTEAFF.

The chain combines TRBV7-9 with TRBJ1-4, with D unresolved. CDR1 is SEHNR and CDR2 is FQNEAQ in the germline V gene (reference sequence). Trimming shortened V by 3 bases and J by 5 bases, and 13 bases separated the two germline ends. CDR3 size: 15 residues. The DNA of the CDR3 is TGTGCCAGCAGCTTCATCGGGAGTCACAATGAAAAACTGTTTTTT. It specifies CASSFIGSHNEKLFF.